This T cell receptor (beta chain) was captured in a study of blood T cell repertoires in COVID-19. Across the whole study: Collection of acute and convalescent COVID-19 samples took place in the United States, Italy and Spain.

The CDR3 contains 12 residues. V dropped 6 bases and J dropped 7 bases, with 12 bases sitting between them. The germline V gene encodes CDR1 SNHLY and CDR2 FYNNEI. Authors' data handling: Amplified reference gene primers provided the basis for estimating nucleated cell counts. The table came from immunoSEQ multiplex PCR; TCRdb's copy has only in-frame clones and leaves some out. V and J calls and clone size follow that table, whereas D and trimming were derived from the DNA. The sample records over 300,000 clones, around 83% being singletons. This TCR was recovered from a woman in her forties or fifties with acute or convalescent COVID-19. Sequencing input: peripheral blood. The chain has TRBV2 and TRBJ1-1; a possible D gene is TRBD1 (6 bases). DNA for the CDR3: TGTGCCAGCAGCCCAGGGGCTGGTGAAGCTTTCTTT. It translates to CASSPGAGEAFF.